These T cell receptor beta chains were read from a single sample in a study of T cell therapy product for transplant patients. For these TCRs, the target antigens are not known. Measured with immunoSEQ multiplex PCR; TCRdb has only the in-frame clones, and not every one. The sample includes some 210 clones, more than 50% seen only once; the top ten take nearly 98%. The specimen sequenced was a sorted cell population cultured from PBMCs. All receptors come from an adult in good health. Both conserved end residues are part of each CDR3. A D gene is named only where the DNA matches it firmly. Only some rows state a clone size, as once, few, many or a class for expanded clones.

cdr3_nt cdr3_aa j_call clone_size v_call d_call
TGTGCCAGCAGTCAGAACGGACGTGGCTACACCTTC CASSQNGRGYTF TRBJ1-2 - TRBV2 -
TGTGCCAGCAGCTTCGACAGGGCGACGGCTAATGAAAAACTGTTTTTT CASSFDRATANEKLFF TRBJ1-4 - TRBV5-4 TRBD1
TGTGCCAGCGGGGCAGGGAGTCAGCCCCAGCATTTT CASGAGSQPQHF TRBJ1-5 - TRBV11-3 -
TGTGCCAGCAGCCCCGGGGGGGGCTACACCTTC CASSPGGGYTF TRBJ1-2 - TRBV28 -
TGTGCCAGCAGCGTAGCAGTAGCCAAAAACATTCAGTACTTC CASSVAVAKNIQYF TRBJ2-4 - TRBV9 -
TGTGCCAGCAGCCCAGTAATAGGGACAGCTGGATACGAGCAGTACTTC CASSPVIGTAGYEQYF TRBJ2-7 - TRBV4-2 TRBD1
TGCGCCAGCAGAGGGGGACAGGGGGACGATACGCAGTATTTT CASRGGQGDDTQYF TRBJ2-3 - TRBV5-1 TRBD1
TGTGCCACCAGCGGCCGGGACAGGGGCCTTACTAACTATGGCTACACCTTC CATSGRDRGLTNYGYTF TRBJ1-2 - TRBV15 TRBD1
TGCGCCAGCAGCCAAGATGAAGCAGGAGGCGAAGCTTTCTTT CASSQDEAGGEAFF TRBJ1-1 - TRBV4-1 -
TGTGCCAGCAGTGGAATTCGTCTTGCCTTGGACACCATATATTTT CASSGIRLALDTIYF TRBJ1-3 - TRBV6-1 -
TGTGCCAGCAGCCTACCCCGGACAGGTATGAACACTGAAGCTTTCTTT CASSLPRTGMNTEAFF TRBJ1-1 - TRBV5-6 TRBD1
TGTGCCAGTAGTATAATCGCCAACTCTGGAAACACCATATATTTT CASSIIANSGNTIYF TRBJ1-3 - TRBV19 -
TGTGCCAGCAGCTTAACGTTAATCGGGACTAGCGGATACAATGAGCAGTTCTTC CASSLTLIGTSGYNEQFF TRBJ2-1 large TRBV7-3 TRBD2
TGTGCCAGCAGCCAAGATTTCGGGGGGACTACCTACAATGAGCAGTTCTTC CASSQDFGGTTYNEQFF TRBJ2-1 - TRBV4-2 TRBD2
TGTGCCAGCTCACCATCAGAGGCGGCTAGCTCCTACGAGCAGTACTTC CASSPSEAASSYEQYF TRBJ2-7 - TRBV18 -
TGTGCCACCAGCAGGGATCTGACAGGGAGGATCGCTGAAGCTTTCTTT CATSRDLTGRIAEAFF TRBJ1-1 few TRBV15 TRBD1
TGTGCCAGCAGGGGGAGAGCAGGCTCCTACAATGAGCAGTTCTTC CASRGRAGSYNEQFF TRBJ2-1 - TRBV4-2 -
TGTGCCAGCGGGGCAGGGAGTCAGCCCCAGCATTTT CASGAGSQPQHF TRBJ1-5 few TRBV5-3 -
TGTGCCAGCGGAAGTGGTAGCGGGAGGGCCGGGGATACGCAGTATTTT CASGSGSGRAGDTQYF TRBJ2-3 - TRBV7-9 TRBD2
TGTGCCAGCAGCCTCAGGACAGTGAACACTGAAGCTTTCTTT CASSLRTVNTEAFF TRBJ1-1 medium-sized TRBV7-8 -
TGTGCCAGCTCACCCGCCGGCACGGAAGAGACCCAGTACTTC CASSPAGTEETQYF TRBJ2-5 large TRBV18 -
TGTGCCAGCAGCTTAGAACGCAACTATGGCTACACCTTC CASSLERNYGYTF TRBJ1-2 medium-sized TRBV7-8 -
TGTGCCAGCGGGGCAGGGAGTCAGCCCCAGCATTTT CASGAGSQPQHF TRBJ1-5 - TRBV12-2 -
TGTGCCAGCAGCGCACAACAGGGGGCTTATGGCTACACCTTC CASSAQQGAYGYTF TRBJ1-2 - TRBV9 TRBD1
TGCGCCAGCAGCCAAGGCTCCACACTGAACACTGAAGCTTTCTTT CASSQGSTLNTEAFF TRBJ1-1 - TRBV4-1 -
TGCGCCAGCAGCCAAGGGACCGTTGGTTACGAGCAGTACTTC CASSQGTVGYEQYF TRBJ2-7 - TRBV4-1 -
TGTGCCAGCTCACCCTCCGGGACAGGGACGAAAAACATTCAGTACTTC CASSPSGTGTKNIQYF TRBJ2-4 - TRBV18 TRBD1
TGTGCCAGCAGCCAGGAGGGACAGGGGGCGAACTACTACGAGCAGTACTTC CASSQEGQGANYYEQYF TRBJ2-7 - TRBV4-2 TRBD1
TGTGCCAGCAGCTTAGTGGTGAGGGTCGAGCAGTTCTTC CASSLVVRVEQFF TRBJ2-1 - TRBV7-2 -
TGCGCCAGCAGCTTGGTTGGTAGCGGGAGGGCCCGAGAGACCCAGTACTTC CASSLVGSGRARETQYF TRBJ2-5 medium-sized TRBV5-1 TRBD2
TGTGCCAGCAGCTTTCTCCGCCAGAACACTGAAGCTTTCTTT CASSFLRQNTEAFF TRBJ1-1 - TRBV11-2 -
TGTGCCAGCAGCACCTTGGGGGGAAGGACCTCTGGAAACACCATATATTTT CASSTLGGRTSGNTIYF TRBJ1-3 medium-sized TRBV5-6 -
TGTGCCAGCAGCAACAGTCTCACTGAAGCTTTCTTT CASSNSLTEAFF TRBJ1-1 - TRBV9 -
TGTGCCAGCGGTATCTATCAGGGTGGGAATCAGCCCCAGCATTTT CASGIYQGGNQPQHF TRBJ1-5 - TRBV7-9 -
TGTGCCAGCGGGGCAGGGAGTCAGCCCCAGCATTTT CASGAGSQPQHF TRBJ1-5 - TRBV7-3 -
TGTGCCAGCAGCGTCACAGGGGAGGGGACTGAAGCTTTCTTT CASSVTGEGTEAFF TRBJ1-1 medium-sized TRBV11-2 TRBD1
TGTGCCAGCAGCTGGAACACCGGGGAGCTGTTTTTT CASSWNTGELFF TRBJ2-2 few TRBV7-2 -
TGTGCCATCGCTGGACAGGGCCAAGAGACCCAGTACTTC CAIAGQGQETQYF TRBJ2-5 - TRBV10-3 TRBD1